Shown below are 5 T cell receptor beta chains from a single sample sequenced in a study of primary melanoma T cells and metastatic recurrence (dated by TCRdb to the early 2020s). The library was generated by the immunoSEQ multiplex PCR assay. Sourced from immuneACCESS, this table was stored by TCRdb with only in-frame sequences that have V and J called. A share of the clones is absent; for the studies checked, an unresolved V gene accounts for under half, and the remainder has no known explanation. Present in this sample are some 980 clones, roughly 70% of which were seen just once. The top ten clonotypes cover around 4.8% of the sample. The sample comprised melanoma tumor tissue. These receptors were collected from a human donor with melanoma.

The chain couples TRBV5-1 to TRBJ2-7, with D possibly matching TRBD1 (6 bases). V was pared by 0 bases and J by 6 bases, with 13 bases between. Germline V gives CDR1 SGHRS, CDR2 YFSETQ. CDR3 length: 14 amino acids. CDR3 sequence reads: CASSLEAGEGEQYF. The DNA of the CDR3 is TGCGCCAGCAGCTTGGAGGCAGGGGAAGGCGAGCAGTACTTC.

The V and J genes are TRBV29-1 and TRBJ2-2, with D maybe TRBD2 (6 bases). The CDR3 totals 15 residues. The V end lost 3 bases, the J end lost 2 bases, and 13 bases lay between the germline ends. Germline V lookup: CDR1 SQVTM, CDR2 ANQGSEA. The CDR3 region is CSVEGGIGNTGELFF. CDR3 bases: TGCAGCGTTGAGGGCGGGATCGGTAACACCGGGGAGCTGTTTTTT.

The chain has TRBV19 and TRBJ2-1; D unresolved. Trimming left V 0 bases short and J 0 bases short, with 9 bases between. The germline CDR1 and CDR2 sequences are LNHDA and SQIVND (reference sequence). The CDR3 is made up of 16 amino acids. CDR3 region: CASSIEVSSSYNEQFF. For the CDR3, the DNA is TGTGCCAGTAGTATAGAGGTATCTAGCTCCTACAATGAGCAGTTCTTC.

This chain uses TRBV19 with TRBJ2-2; 7 bases fit TRBD2. The germline gives CDR1 LNHDA, CDR2 SQIVND (reference sequence). This CDR3 is 13 amino acids long. J gave up 4 bases and V 9 bases, and 5 bases lay outside the gene matches. CDR3 coding DNA: TGTGCCAGCACCTGGGGGGGCACCGGGGAGCTGTTTTTT. Translated, it gives CASTWGGTGELFF.

The V call is TRBV19, the J call TRBJ1-2; D not certain. Trimming cost V 5 bases and J 4 bases, with 14 bases left between them. The CDR3 consists of 14 residues. The germline V gene has CDR1 LNHDA and CDR2 SQIVND (reference sequence). Here the CDR3 reads CASSVRAESYGYTF. The DNA for the CDR3 is TGTGCCAGTAGTGTCCGGGCCGAAAGCTATGGCTACACCTTC.